This TCR beta chain came from a study of T cell responses to AZD1222 COVID-19 vaccine. Whole-study results and caveats: Spike-wide vaccine-associated CD4 TCRs dominated at 160-218 and 743-854. Donors skewed white British and female; clonal diversity was possibly underestimated. Repertoires were collected only later (after the peak T cell response had occurred).

Worth noting for this clone: What it binds is unknown.

CDR3 length: 14 amino acids. J was trimmed by 0 bases and V by 8 bases; bases with no gene match: 7. Germline V gives CDR1 MDHEN, CDR2 SYDVKM. Clones were read by immunoSEQ multiplex PCR, and TCRdb kept only the in-frame ones, dropping some. The profile shows 70,000 to 95,000 clones, under 90% of them singletons. This TCR derives from an adult in good health. The chain uses TRBV28 and TRBJ2-7, with 7 bases that match TRBD1. The sequencing used peripheral blood, collected on day 0 of MenACWY control vaccination. As DNA, the CDR3 is TGTGCCAGCGAGGGGACAGCCCCCTCCTACGAGCAGTACTTC. It codes for CASEGTAPSYEQYF.